Below, 28 T cell receptor beta chains from the same sample are listed, as sequenced in a study of identical twins. TCRdb redid the calling of the 5' RACE reads with MiXCR, one entry per CDR3 protein. The table lists 1.5 million to 2 million distinct CDR3 sequences, less than 40% of them singletons. The specimen was cord blood. The source is a newborn girl in good health.

This sequence joins TRBV7-6 and TRBJ2-3; weak D call: TRBD1 (6 bases). The V end lost 4 bases, the J end lost 2 bases, and 13 bases lay between the germline ends. Germline assignment: CDR1 SGHVS and CDR2 FNYEAQ. The CDR3 is made up of 15 amino acids. The CDR3 DNA is TGTGCCAGCAGCTCCGTGGGACAAACCACAGATACGCAGTATTTT. Amino acids: CASSSVGQTTDTQYF.

The rearrangement links TRBV7-2 to TRBJ1-1; D may be TRBD1 (6 bases). CDR1 and CDR2 (germline): SGHTA, FQGNSA. This CDR3 spans 14 amino acids. Trimming took 4 bases from V and 5 from J, leaving 14 bases between them. CDR3 in DNA: TGTGCCAGCAGCTCGAATCTACAGGGAACTGAAGCTTTCTTT. As protein: CASSSNLQGTEAFF.

This clonotype was detected a few times. The V and J genes are TRBV5-1 and TRBJ2-1; D may be TRBD1 or TRBD2 (5 bases each). V was clipped by 3 bases and J by 0 bases, with 13 bases between them. The CDR3 sequence is 16 residues long. CDR1 SGHRS and CDR2 YFSETQ come from the germline V gene. The DNA of the CDR3 is TGCGCCAGCAGCTGGGGCGGGTTGAGCTCCTACAATGAGCAGTTCTTC. The encoded protein is CASSWGGLSSYNEQFF.

This clonotype was counted a few times. This sequence joins TRBV6-5 and TRBJ2-1; D is unresolved. The CDR3 extends over 15 amino acids. V gave up 2 bases and J gave up 0 bases, with 8 bases separating them. CDR1 and CDR2 (germline): MNHEY, SVGAGI. The CDR3 region is CASSYPRASYNEQFF. CDR3 sequence (DNA): TGTGCCAGCAGTTACCCCCGGGCCTCCTACAATGAGCAGTTCTTC.

This clonotype was counted between two and nine times. DNA for the CDR3: TGTGCCAGCCGCCGGGACTATTCTGCCTACGAGCAGTACTTC. This gives the protein CASRRDYSAYEQYF. The V and J genes are TRBV2 and TRBJ2-7; 7 positions match TRBD2. This CDR3 is 14 amino acids long. CDR1 is SNHLY, CDR2 FYNNEI, per germline. V trimming: 8 bases; J trimming: 2 bases; junction bases outside the gene matches: 9.

This clonotype was picked up a small number of times. V gene TRBV7-2 combines with J gene TRBJ2-3, with a weak D call TRBD2 (5 bases). V gave up 3 bases and J gave up 0 bases, with 13 bases separating them. The germline gives CDR1 SGHTA, CDR2 FQGNSA. The CDR3 is 16 amino acids. CDR3 coding DNA: TGTGCCAGCAGCTTTGGAGGCGGGCCTAGCACAGATACGCAGTATTTT. Protein: CASSFGGGPSTDTQYF.

The V call is TRBV29-1, the J call TRBJ2-4, with 8 bases identical to TRBD1. The CDR3 length is 15 residues. Germline lookup yields CDR1 SQVTM and CDR2 ANQGSEA. Trimming at V came to 3 bases and at J to 0 bases, leaving 4 bases not matched to a gene. CDR3 in amino acids: CSVEDRVRAKNIQYF. The CDR3 DNA reads TGCAGCGTTGAGGACAGGGTTCGAGCCAAAAACATTCAGTACTTC.

This clonotype was seen a handful of times. The chain recombines TRBV6-5 with TRBJ2-1, with 11 nucleotides matching TRBD2. The CDR3 has 16 residues. Germline loops: CDR1 MNHEY, CDR2 SVGAGI. V was pared by 2 bases and J by 3 bases, with 3 bases of the junction left unmatched. The chain's CDR3 is CASSYVGLAVYNEQFF. The DNA of the CDR3 is TGTGCCAGCAGTTACGTGGGACTAGCGGTCTACAATGAGCAGTTCTTC.

This clonotype was seen a few times. V gene TRBV12-3 or TRBV12-4 combines with J gene TRBJ2-5; 10 bases line up with TRBD2. This CDR3 is 16 amino acids long. Trimming took 2 bases from V and 4 from J; bases not matched to a gene: 7. CDR3 loop: CASSLRPSGSGETQYF. In DNA form, the CDR3 reads TGTGCCAGCAGTTTAAGACCTAGCGGGAGTGGAGAGACCCAGTACTTC.

This sequence joins TRBV20-1 and TRBJ2-3; TRBD2 aligns across 10 bases. The V gene's germline CDR1 is DFQATT and CDR2 SNEGSKA (reference sequence). This CDR3 comprises 14 residues. J lost 5 bases, V lost 2 bases, and 4 bases had no gene match. CDR3 residues: CSARQRGGRDTQYF. For the CDR3, the DNA is TGCAGTGCTAGACAGCGGGGGGGCCGAGATACGCAGTATTTT.

The chain joins TRBV5-6 to TRBJ2-1; no firm D call. The DNA end is a closer match to TRBJ2-7, so the J assignment may be wrong. The CDR3 extends over 13 amino acids. CDR1 is SGHDT and CDR2 is YYEEEE in the germline V gene. CDR3 protein: CASSPTSHNEQYF. The CDR3 DNA reads TGTGCCAGCAGCCCCACCTCCCACAATGAGCAGTACTTC.

This clonotype has more than one count but fewer than ten. V usage is TRBV5-1 and J usage is TRBJ2-7, with 7 bases that match TRBD1. The ends lost 5 bases at V and 2 bases at J; junction bases unmatched: 7. The CDR3 consists of 14 residues. Germline loops: CDR1 SGHRS, CDR2 YFSETQ. CDR3 residues: CASSQTGQTYEQYF. The CDR3 nucleotides read TGCGCCAGCAGTCAGACAGGGCAAACCTACGAGCAGTACTTC.

The chain uses TRBV7-2 and TRBJ2-5; 11 bases match TRBD2. Germline V CDR1 and CDR2: SGHTA, FQGNSA. CDR3 length: 15 amino acids. Trimming removed 2 bases from V and 11 bases from J; junction bases left unmatched: 10. The CDR3 coding sequence is TGTGCCAGCAGCTTAAGGGTAGCGGGAGGGAATGAGCAGTACTTC. It encodes CASSLRVAGGNEQYF.

J is TRBJ2-7 and V is TRBV15, with D perhaps TRBD1 (5 bases). The germline CDR1 and CDR2 sequences are LNHNV and YYDKDF (reference sequence). The CDR3 extends over 13 amino acids. The V and J ends lost 0 bases and 11 bases respectively, with 14 bases between them. The CDR3 bases are TGTGCCACCAGCAGAGATCTAGGGGTTTCGGAGTACTTC. It specifies CATSRDLGVSEYF.

This clonotype was seen a few times. The rearrangement joins TRBV13 to TRBJ1-1; no definite D call. The germline CDR1 and CDR2 sequences are PRHDT and FYEKMQ (reference sequence). Trimming shortened V by 5 bases and J by 1 base, and 14 bases separated the two germline ends. The CDR3 covers 15 residues. The CDR3 region has the DNA TGTGCCAGCAGCCGTGCTGGACGGGGGAACACTGAAGCTTTCTTT. Its translation: CASSRAGRGNTEAFF.

The chain joins TRBV6-5 to TRBJ2-2, with D possibly matching TRBD1 (6 bases). From germline, CDR1 is MNHEY and CDR2 SVGAGI. Trimming pared 4 bases from V and 1 base from J, leaving 16 bases between. CDR3 length: 17 amino acids. CDR3 residues: CASSSNPGHVNTGELFF. In DNA, the CDR3 is TGTGCCAGCAGTTCAAATCCGGGACACGTGAACACCGGGGAGCTGTTTTTT.

This clonotype has a count of ten or more. V is TRBV12-3 or TRBV12-4 and J is TRBJ2-5, with 7 positions matching TRBD2. This CDR3 is 14 amino acids long. The V gene end was trimmed by 2 bases and the J gene end by 4 bases; junction bases not matched to a gene: 4. CDR3 coding DNA: TGTGCCAGCAGTTTATCGGGGGGAGCAGAGACCCAGTACTTC. Amino acid sequence: CASSLSGGAETQYF.

In this sample, this clonotype turned up a few times. This chain uses TRBV6-1 with TRBJ2-4, with D unresolved. The CDR3 contains 16 residues. V was trimmed by 2 bases and J by 13 bases, leaving 24 bases between them. Germline V gives CDR1 MNHNS, CDR2 SASEGT. The CDR3 region is CASSEIRGRTYNEQYF. The CDR3 DNA is TGTGCCAGCAGTGAAATTCGTGGGCGGACCTACAATGAGCAGTACTTC.

The chain is built from TRBV5-1 and TRBJ2-4, with D possibly being TRBD1 (6 bases). The J call may be in error: the DNA end matches TRBJ2-7 better. CDR3 length: 13 residues. Germline CDR1 is SGHRS and CDR2 is YFSETQ. The CDR3 region has the DNA TGCGCCAGCAGTATAACAGGGTCCCACGAGCAGTACTTC. It is translated as CASSITGSHEQYF.

Notes on this clonotype: Germline and junction disagree at one end, which may indicate a read error. This chain uses TRBV28 with TRBJ1-6; 9 bases align to TRBD1. Per the germline V gene, CDR1 is MDHEN and CDR2 is SYDVKM. CDR3 length: 13 amino acids. The CDR3 DNA is TGTGCCAGCAGCCGGGACAGGGACTCACCCCCCCACTTT. It encodes CASSRDRDSPPHF. The whole variable domain, remainder taken from reference TRBV28 and TRBJ1-6, is DVKVTQSSRYLVKRTGEKVFLECVQDMDHENMFWYRQDPGLGLRLIYFSYDVKMKEKGDIPEGYSVSREKKERFSLILESASTNQTSMYLCASSRDRDSPPHFGNGTRLTVT.

The J gene is TRBJ2-1, the V gene TRBV4-1; D tentatively fits TRBD1 or TRBD2 (5 bases each). Trimming left V 3 bases short and J 4 bases short, with 16 bases between. In germline, CDR1 is MGHRA, CDR2 YSYEKL. This CDR3 region has 16 residues. CDR3 protein: CASSHIAGTSYNEQFF. In DNA form, the CDR3 reads TGCGCCAGCAGCCACATAGCAGGGACGTCATACAATGAGCAGTTCTTC.

The chain recombines TRBV4-1 with TRBJ1-2; 11 positions agree with TRBD1. The germline V gene encodes CDR1 MGHRA and CDR2 YSYEKL. The CDR3 runs to 16 residues. After removal of 3 bases from V and 2 bases from J, the junction contained 5 bases not matched to a gene. This chain's CDR3 is CASSHGQGARNYGYTF. CDR3 DNA: TGCGCCAGCAGCCATGGACAGGGGGCGCGAAACTATGGCTACACCTTC.

The J gene is TRBJ2-1, the V gene TRBV2; D may be TRBD2 (6 bases). The J call may be incorrect, as the DNA end agrees better with TRBJ2-7. This CDR3 is 15 amino acids long. In germline, CDR1 is SNHLY, CDR2 FYNNEI. CDR3 coding DNA: TGTGCCAGCAGTGATTGGGGACTTACCTACAATGAGCAGTACTTC. Protein sequence: CASSDWGLTYNEQYF.

The J gene is TRBJ2-1, the V gene TRBV2; D not certain. CDR1 is SNHLY, CDR2 FYNNEI, per germline. Trimming removed 1 base from V and 0 bases from J, with 13 bases in between. The length of the CDR3 is 17 residues. The CDR3 protein is CASSEGARRSSYNEQFF. The DNA for the CDR3 is TGTGCCAGCAGTGAAGGGGCCAGGCGTAGCTCCTACAATGAGCAGTTCTTC.

Only a few counts were recorded for this clonotype. This chain connects TRBV7-9 to TRBJ2-7, with TRBD1 identical over 7 bases. This CDR3 has 14 residues. Germline V gives CDR1 SEHNR, CDR2 FQNEAQ (reference sequence). With V trimmed by 3 bases and J by 3 bases, 5 bases remained unmatched. The CDR3, as DNA: TGTGCCAGCAGCTTCGGGGACAGTTTCTACGAGCAGTACTTC. Translation: CASSFGDSFYEQYF.

Only a few counts were recorded for this clonotype. The chain has TRBV6-1 and TRBJ1-2; 9 bases match TRBD1. Germline trimming cut 4 bases from V and 4 bases from J; bases unmatched to any gene: 10. This CDR3 contains 16 residues. Germline CDR1 and CDR2: MNHNS and SASEGT. This CDR3 reads CASSAAGTGLGYGYTF. For the CDR3, the DNA is TGTGCCAGCAGTGCTGCCGGGACAGGGTTGGGCTATGGCTACACCTTC.

The chain has TRBV12-3 or TRBV12-4 and TRBJ2-3; 8 nucleotides agree with TRBD1. V lost 3 bases to trimming and J lost 5 bases; unmatched junction nucleotides: 22. The CDR3 sequence is 20 residues long. The DNA for the CDR3 is TGTGCCAGCAGTTTTCTCCTTCCCCGGCGCCGGGACAGGTACATAGATACGCAGTATTTT. As protein: CASSFLLPRRRDRYIDTQYF.

The J gene is TRBJ2-7, the V gene TRBV5-1; 9 nucleotides align to TRBD2. Germline V lookup: CDR1 SGHRS, CDR2 YFSETQ. There are 16 residues in the CDR3. V shed 1 base and J 2 bases; nucleotides not matched to a gene: 7. CDR3 region: CASSLIGGLATYEQYF. DNA for the CDR3: TGCGCCAGCAGCTTGATAGGGGGACTAGCTACCTACGAGCAGTACTTC.